The 12 T cell receptor beta chains below were found in one sample sequenced in a study of blood T cell repertoires in COVID-19. Assay: immunoSEQ multiplex PCR; the TCRdb copy retains only in-frame clones and omits some. The data contain 150,000 to 200,000 clones, roughly 76% of them singletons. Sequenced: peripheral blood. The receptor set was obtained from a woman aged 50 to 60 with active or convalescent COVID-19.

This chain connects TRBV2 to TRBJ1-1; D is unresolved. The V gene lost 4 bases and the J gene lost 3 bases, with 12 bases spanning the gap. The germline V gene has CDR1 SNHLY and CDR2 FYNNEI. The CDR3 is made up of 14 amino acids. CDR3 nucleotides: TGTGCCAGCAGTGGGACTCCCCTAGACACTGAAGCTTTCTTT. Protein sequence: CASSGTPLDTEAFF.

The V gene is TRBV11-3, the J gene TRBJ1-1, with D perhaps matching TRBD1 (5 bases). V was shortened by 0 bases and J by 2 bases, with 25 bases between the two germline ends. This CDR3 spans 20 amino acids. The germline V gene encodes CDR1 SGHNT and CDR2 YENEEA. The CDR3 sequence: CASSLERLGQGGPLNTEAFF. The CDR3 bases are TGTGCCAGCAGCTTAGAAAGGCTTGGGCAGGGAGGGCCTCTAAACACTGAAGCTTTCTTT.

The chain couples TRBV3-1 (or the pseudogene TRBV3-2) to TRBJ2-7; a weak D match, TRBD2 (6 bases). The germline CDR1 and CDR2 sequences are LGHDT and YNNKEL (reference sequence). V lost 1 base, J lost 9 bases, and 13 bases lay in between. CDR3 length equals 13 residues. The CDR3 loop reads CASSQGGTGGQYF. The CDR3 DNA reads TGTGCCAGCAGCCAAGGTGGGACCGGGGGGCAGTACTTC.

V gene TRBV5-6 combines with J gene TRBJ2-7, with a tentative D call TRBD2 (5 bases). Trimming removed 1 base from V and 9 bases from J, with 11 bases in between. This CDR3 spans 12 amino acids. Germline V gene data show CDR1 as SGHDT and CDR2 as YYEEEE. CDR3 DNA: TGTGCCAGCAGCTTGTACCAAGGAGGGCAGTACTTC. It codes for CASSLYQGGQYF.

The V gene is TRBV11-2, the J gene TRBJ2-5; 7 nucleotides line up with TRBD1. The CDR3 extends over 14 amino acids. The germline gives CDR1 SGHAT, CDR2 FQNNGV. V dropped 5 bases and J dropped 1; count of bases not matched to a gene: 4. The CDR3 protein is CASSPRTGQETQYF. CDR3 nucleotides: TGTGCCAGCAGCCCCCGGACAGGCCAAGAGACCCAGTACTTC.

The rearrangement joins TRBV7-6 to TRBJ1-1; 9 bases agree with TRBD1. The CDR3 is 20 residues long. The junction had 19 bases not matched to a gene; V was cut back by 5 bases and J by 0 bases. The V gene's germline CDR1 is SGHVS and CDR2 FNYEAQ. The CDR3 is CASSLRPRPGQGAMNTEAFF. The DNA of the CDR3 is TGTGCCAGCAGCCTACGGCCGCGCCCGGGACAGGGAGCGATGAACACTGAAGCTTTCTTT.

This clone came up a few times. J is TRBJ1-3 and V is TRBV5-4, with 7 bases matching TRBD1. The germline V gene has CDR1 SGHNT and CDR2 YYREEE (reference sequence). After removal of 4 bases from V and 0 bases from J, the junction contained 7 bases not matched to a gene. This CDR3 has 16 amino acids. The CDR3 region is CASSLRTGRSGNTIYF. Here the CDR3 DNA reads TGTGCCAGCAGCCTCAGGACAGGCCGCTCTGGAAACACCATATATTTT.

The rearrangement joins TRBV5-4 to TRBJ1-2, with D possibly being TRBD1 (5 bases). The CDR3 extends over 13 amino acids. The V gene's germline CDR1 is SGHNT and CDR2 YYREEE (reference sequence). V lost 2 bases and J lost 7, with 12 bases in between. CDR3 DNA: TGTGCCAGCAGCTTAGGCCAGGGAAGTGGCTACACCTTC. Encoded protein: CASSLGQGSGYTF.

The chain employs TRBV12-3 or TRBV12-4 and TRBJ2-3, with D perhaps matching TRBD1 (5 bases). The V end was cut by 11 bases, the J end by 1 base, with 13 bases between. The CDR3 is 13 residues long. CDR3 DNA sequence: TGTGCCCTGGCCAGGGCGGGCACAGATACGCAGTATTTT. It specifies CALARAGTDTQYF.

This clone was found once. The chain combines TRBV30 with TRBJ1-2, with 7 positions matching TRBD1. V trimming: 1 base; J trimming: 1 base; junction bases outside the gene matches: 9. The CDR3 extends over 16 amino acids. Looked up from germline, CDR1 is GTSNPN and CDR2 is SVGIG (reference sequence). For the CDR3, the DNA is TGTGCCTGGAGTGCAGCGCTTCGACAGGGTAACTATGGCTACACCTTC. Protein: CAWSAALRQGNYGYTF.

A few counts support this clone. This rearrangement joins TRBV7-8 to TRBJ2-1; possibly TRBD2 for D (6 bases). CDR1 and CDR2 (germline): SGHVS, FQNEAQ. This CDR3 is 15 amino acids long. V lost 5 bases and J lost 5, with 16 bases in between. The CDR3 protein is CASSIGPGLHNEQFF. CDR3 sequence (DNA): TGTGCCAGCAGCATAGGGCCGGGACTTCACAATGAGCAGTTCTTC. Variable domain in full (rest from reference TRBV7-8 and TRBJ2-1): GAGVSQSPRYKVAKRGQDVALRCDPISGHVSLFWYQQALGQGPEFLTYFQNEAQLDKSGLPSDRFFAERPEGSVSTLKIQRTQQEDSAVYLCASSIGPGLHNEQFFGPGTRLTVL.

The rearrangement uses TRBV27 and TRBJ1-1; no clear D gene. V lost 8 bases and J lost 0, with 13 bases in between. The CDR3 runs to 14 residues. Per germline, CDR1 MNHEY and CDR2 SMNVEV (reference sequence). The CDR3 region has the DNA TGTGCCAGCGCGAGGCCCGCTATGAACACTGAAGCTTTCTTT. Encoded protein: CASARPAMNTEAFF.